One and the same sample provided the 16 T cell receptor beta chains below, sequenced in a study of breast tumors, draining lymph nodes, adjacent tissues. TCRdb analysed the multiplex PCR reads with MiXCR anew, one entry per CDR3 protein. The sample lists 200,000 or so distinct CDR3 sequences; approximately 33% were seen once. The lymph nodes were axillary draining lymph nodes from breast cancer patients. The sample consisted of axillary lymph node tissue. All receptors come from a female donor with breast cancer. Some clones in this sample may be carry-over from other donors' samples.

In this sample, this clonotype turned up a few times. This may stem from a read error, because a much larger clone lies one nucleotide away. This rearrangement joins TRBV6-5 to TRBJ1-3; D not certain. This CDR3 spans 16 amino acids. The V and J ends lost 4 bases and 0 bases respectively, with 13 bases between them. Germline V gives CDR1 MNHEY, CDR2 SVGAGI. The CDR3 here is CASSCEGLSSGNTIYF. In DNA, the CDR3 is TGTGCCAGCAGTTGCGAGGGCCTCAGCTCTGGAAACACCATATATTTT.

This clonotype came up many times. V usage is TRBV7-9 and J usage is TRBJ2-5; 9 nucleotides align to TRBD2. In germline, CDR1 is SEHNR, CDR2 FQNEAQ (reference sequence). The ends lost 3 bases at V and 5 bases at J; junction bases unmatched: 7. CDR3 length: 15 residues. CDR3 nucleotides: TGTGCCAGCAGCTTTAGCGGGAGTGGTGGGGAGACCCAGTACTTC. Translated: CASSFSGSGGETQYF. The whole variable domain, remainder taken from reference TRBV7-9 and TRBJ2-5, is DTGVSQNPRHKITKRGQNVTFRCDPISEHNRLYWYRQTLGQGPEFLTYFQNEAQLEKSRLLSDRFSAERPKGSFSTLEIQRTEQGDSAMYLCASSFSGSGGETQYFGPGTRLLVL.

This clonotype was counted a few times. This rearrangement joins TRBV12-3 or TRBV12-4 to TRBJ1-1; D gene uncertain. Trimming stripped 3 bases from V and 0 bases from J, with 8 bases between. The CDR3 totals 14 residues. The CDR3 sequence is CASSFPPLNTEAFF. The CDR3 bases are TGTGCCAGCAGTTTTCCACCCTTGAACACTGAAGCTTTCTTT.

The rearrangement joins TRBV6-1 to TRBJ1-2, with D possibly matching TRBD1 (5 bases). Trimming shortened V by 6 bases and J by 0 bases, and 14 bases separated the two germline ends. The CDR3 has 15 amino acids. Germline V gene data show CDR1 as MNHNS and CDR2 as SASEGT. The CDR3 region is CASSPRGGSNYGYTF. CDR3 nucleotide sequence: TGTGCCAGCAGCCCGAGGGGCGGGTCTAACTATGGCTACACCTTC.

V gene TRBV4-1 combines with J gene TRBJ2-1, with TRBD2 matching 7 bases. This CDR3 has 14 amino acids. Germline CDR1 reads MGHRA; CDR2 reads YSYEKL. Germline trimming cut 3 bases from V and 8 bases from J; bases unmatched to any gene: 7. CDR3 bases: TGCGCCAGCAGCCAGGGCGGGAGTGGGTATGAGCAGTTCTTC. This translates into CASSQGGSGYEQFF.

This clonotype has at least ten counts. The chain links TRBV10-2 to TRBJ1-5; D unresolved. This CDR3 has 12 residues. Germline V gene data show CDR1 as WSHSY and CDR2 as SAAADI. Trimming pared 1 base from V and 4 bases from J, leaving 2 bases between. The DNA for the CDR3 is TGCGCCAGCAGTGAGTGGAATCAGCCCCAGCATTTT. This gives the protein CASSEWNQPQHF.

The chain recombines TRBV15 with TRBJ2-5; 8 bases are shared with TRBD2. CDR1 and CDR2 (germline): LNHNV, YYDKDF (reference sequence). CDR3 length: 13 residues. CDR3 DNA sequence: TGTGTCGCGTCCGGGGGGGCTCGGGAGACCCAGTACTTC. Translation gives CVASGGARETQYF.

The V gene is TRBV7-9, the J gene TRBJ2-3, with 12 bases matching TRBD2. With V trimmed by 1 base and J by 2 bases, 4 bases remained unmatched. Germline CDR1 SEHNR, CDR2 FQNEAQ (reference sequence). This CDR3 is 17 amino acids long. The CDR3 DNA sequence: TGTGCCAGCAGCTTAGTTCTAGCGGGAGGGATCACAGATACGCAGTATTTT. Residues: CASSLVLAGGITDTQYF.

This clonotype was recorded at least ten times. This sequence joins TRBV6-5 and TRBJ2-3; D tentatively reads TRBD1 or TRBD2 (6 bases each). V lost 6 bases and J 8 bases, leaving 12 bases between the germline ends. The CDR3 length is 12 residues. Germline CDR1 MNHEY, CDR2 SVGAGI. In DNA form, the CDR3 reads TGTGCCAGCAGCTCCGAGGGGGGTACGCAGTATTTT. This codes for CASSSEGGTQYF.

In this sample, this clonotype turned up many times. V is TRBV4-1 and J is TRBJ2-1, with unresolved D. Germline assignment: CDR1 MGHRA and CDR2 YSYEKL. This CDR3 contains 12 residues. V was cut by 1 base and J by 9 bases, with 7 bases left in between. The CDR3 DNA reads TGCGCCAGCAGCCAAGTTTTCGGTGAGCAGTTCTTC. Its translation is CASSQVFGEQFF.

The chain employs TRBV13 and TRBJ2-2, with 9 bases aligning to TRBD2. This CDR3 contains 17 residues. The V gene's germline CDR1 is PRHDT and CDR2 FYEKMQ (reference sequence). J gave up 6 bases and V 3 bases, and 11 bases lay outside the gene matches. The CDR3 DNA reads as TGTGCCAGCAGCTTTTTCCCTCGACTAGCGGAGGCCGGGGAGCTGTTTTTT. Translating it yields CASSFFPRLAEAGELFF.

Turning to this clonotype: Since the CDR3 does not end with the conserved phenylalanine or tryptophan, this likely comes from a read error. This CDR3 is CASGLRFHEQFL. The CDR3 DNA is TGTGCCAGCGGCTTAAGATTCCATGAGCAGTTCCTC. The chain is built from TRBV7-2 and TRBJ2-1; D gene unclear. This CDR3 contains 12 residues. Germline values: CDR1 SGHTA, CDR2 FQGNSA.

The chain joins TRBV15 to TRBJ1-2; TRBD1 might be the D (5 bases). CDR3 length: 12 amino acids. Trimming pared 5 bases from V and 8 bases from J, leaving 12 bases between. CDR1 and CDR2 from the germline V gene are LNHNV and YYDKDF (reference sequence). The CDR3, as DNA: TGTGCCACCAGCGCGGGGACGGGCGGCTACACCTTC. Its translation: CATSAGTGGYTF.

This clonotype was recorded at least ten times. The chain is built from TRBV6-1 and TRBJ2-1; no firm D call. The V and J ends lost 1 base and 7 bases respectively, with 11 bases between them. The CDR3 has 14 residues. Germline V lookup: CDR1 MNHNS, CDR2 SASEGT. CDR3 nucleotides: TGTGCCAGCAGTGAAGATACAGCTCCTAATGAGCAGTTCTTC. Residues: CASSEDTAPNEQFF.

This clonotype was detected many times. The chain recombines TRBV4-1 with TRBJ2-2, with TRBD2 identical over 7 bases. V gave up 4 bases and J gave up 8 bases; unmatched junction bases: 16. Per the germline V gene, CDR1 is MGHRA and CDR2 is YSYEKL. The CDR3 has 17 residues. The CDR3 spells CASSPTGLAVSYGELFF. The CDR3 bases are TGCGCCAGCAGCCCCACGGGTCTAGCGGTCTCTTATGGGGAGCTGTTTTTT.

This clonotype was picked up many times. This rearrangement joins TRBV3-1 to TRBJ2-5; no clear D. Germline lookup yields CDR1 LGHDT and CDR2 YNNKEL (reference sequence). This CDR3 is built from 13 residues. Trimming pared 1 base from V and 3 bases from J, leaving 6 bases between. CDR3 protein: CASSQGTKETQYF. CDR3 DNA: TGTGCCAGCAGCCAAGGAACCAAAGAGACCCAGTACTTC.